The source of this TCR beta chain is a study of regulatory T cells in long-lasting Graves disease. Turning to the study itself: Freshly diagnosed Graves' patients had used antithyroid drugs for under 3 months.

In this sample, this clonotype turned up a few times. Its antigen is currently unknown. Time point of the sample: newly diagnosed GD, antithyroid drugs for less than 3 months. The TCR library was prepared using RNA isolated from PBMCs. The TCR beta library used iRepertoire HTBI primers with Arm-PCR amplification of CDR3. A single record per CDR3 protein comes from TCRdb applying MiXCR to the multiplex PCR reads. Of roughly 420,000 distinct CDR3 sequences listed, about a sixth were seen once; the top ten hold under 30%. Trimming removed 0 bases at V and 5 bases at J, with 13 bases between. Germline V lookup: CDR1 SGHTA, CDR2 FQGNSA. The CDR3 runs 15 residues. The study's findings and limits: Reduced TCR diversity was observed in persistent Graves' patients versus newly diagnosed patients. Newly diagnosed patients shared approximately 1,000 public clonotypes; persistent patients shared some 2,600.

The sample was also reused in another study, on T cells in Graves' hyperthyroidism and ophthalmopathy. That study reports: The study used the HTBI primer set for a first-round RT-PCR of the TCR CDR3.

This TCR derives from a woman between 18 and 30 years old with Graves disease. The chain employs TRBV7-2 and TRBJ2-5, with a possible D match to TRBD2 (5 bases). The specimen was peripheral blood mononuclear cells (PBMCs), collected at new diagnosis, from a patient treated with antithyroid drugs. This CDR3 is CASSLAARERETQYF. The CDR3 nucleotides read TGTGCCAGCAGCTTAGCGGCCCGGGAACGGGAGACCCAGTACTTC.